The rows below give T cell receptor beta chains drawn from one sample of a study of cytomegalovirus exposure and HLA in healthy donors. TCRdb's copy holds only in-frame clones and misses some; the assay was immunoSEQ multiplex PCR. The sample records about 160,000 clones, over 80% being singletons. Sample: PBMCs. The receptors stem from a man aged 50-60 years in good health and CMV-seropositive. The CDR3 runs from the conserved cysteine through the conserved F or W. A D gene is named only where the DNA matches it firmly. Clone size is given for some rows only: seen once, a few or many times, or a class if the clone is expanded.

>NA|TRBD2|TRBV13|TRBJ2-7
CASSLGTSGRIEQYF
TGTGCCAGCAGCTTAGGGACTAGCGGGAGGATCGAGCAGTACTTC
>few|TRBD1|TRBV6-1|TRBJ1-1
CASSEGRGYRVAFF
TGTGCCAGCAGTGAGGGCAGGGGGTATCGCGTAGCTTTCTTT
>once|TRBD2|TRBV7-9|TRBJ2-3
CASSPSGAGESTDTQYF
TGTGCCAGCAGCCCAAGTGGGGCGGGAGAAAGCACAGATACGCAGTATTTT
>NA|TRBD1|TRBV2|TRBJ2-7
CASTLHPPGQGTYEQYF
TGTGCCAGTACCTTACACCCCCCGGGACAGGGAACCTACGAGCAGTACTTC
>NA|TRBD1|TRBV9|TRBJ1-5
CASSETGVSPQHF
TGTGCCAGCAGCGAAACAGGGGTCAGCCCCCAGCATTTT
>few|TRBD1|TRBV28|TRBJ1-4
CASSSPGQGNEKLFF
TGTGCCAGCAGTTCCCCGGGACAGGGGAATGAAAAACTGTTTTTT
>NA|NA|TRBV5-1|TRBJ1-5
CASSPDSPNQPQHF
TGCGCCAGCAGCCCGGACAGTCCAAATCAGCCCCAGCATTTT
>NA|TRBD2|TRBV2|TRBJ2-3
CASSAGVDTQYF
TGTGCCAGCAGCGCGGGAGTAGATACGCAGTATTTT
>NA|NA|TRBV19|TRBJ1-5
CASSIQGPDQPQHF
TGTGCCAGTAGTATCCAGGGGCCAGATCAGCCCCAGCATTTT
>NA|NA|TRBV19|TRBJ1-3
CASSQDRQIGNTIYF
TGTGCCAGTAGTCAAGACAGGCAAATTGGAAACACCATATATTTT
>NA|TRBD1|TRBV4-2|TRBJ1-2
CASSQTDRADGYTF
TGTGCCAGCAGCCAAACGGACAGGGCGGATGGCTACACCTTC
>NA|TRBD1|TRBV7-9|TRBJ2-5
CSSRGLGETQYF
TGTTCCAGCAGGGGGCTTGGGGAGACCCAGTACTTC
>NA|NA|TRBV4-1|TRBJ2-3
CASSPPLGSGTQYF
TGCGCCAGCAGCCCTCCACTGGGCTCTGGGACGCAGTATTTT
>NA|TRBD1|TRBV6-1|TRBJ1-3
CASSEFWDRGTFSGNTIYF
TGTGCCAGCAGTGAATTTTGGGACAGGGGGACTTTCTCTGGAAACACCATATATTTT
>NA|NA|TRBV9|TRBJ1-6
CASSASGSSYNSPLHF
TGTGCCAGCAGCGCCAGTGGGAGCTCCTATAATTCACCCCTCCACTTT
>NA|NA|TRBV6-5|TRBJ2-7
CASSYRGSPYEQYF
TGTGCCAGCAGTTACAGGGGGTCACCCTACGAGCAGTACTTC
>NA|TRBD1|TRBV6-1|TRBJ2-7
CASSEKGQLHEQYF
TGTGCCAGCAGTGAGAAGGGACAGCTCCACGAGCAGTACTTC
>NA|TRBD1|TRBV5-1|TRBJ1-5
CASSLGIGTGYQPQHF
TGCGCCAGCAGCTTGGGCATCGGGACAGGGTATCAGCCCCAGCATTTT
>NA|TRBD1|TRBV10-1|TRBJ1-5
CATGQGTQPQHF
TGCGCCACCGGACAGGGGACGCAGCCCCAGCATTTT
>NA|NA|TRBV4-1|TRBJ2-3
CASSHVESRDSQYF
TGCGCCAGCAGCCATGTCGAGTCCAGGGACTCACAGTATTTT
>NA|NA|TRBV7-8|TRBJ2-1
CANSLASTSNMYEQFF
TGTGCCAACAGCTTAGCGAGCACTAGTAACATGTATGAGCAGTTCTTC
>NA|NA|TRBV29-1|TRBJ1-1
CSVGQTTEAFF
TGCAGCGTGGGACAAACCACTGAAGCTTTCTTT
>NA|TRBD1|TRBV29-1|TRBJ1-2
CSVGRTGQRAGYTF
TGCAGCGTTGGAAGGACAGGTCAGAGGGCTGGCTACACCTTC
>NA|NA|TRBV9|TRBJ1-5
CASSDNSNQPQHF
TGTGCCAGCAGCGACAATAGCAATCAGCCCCAGCATTTT
>NA|NA|TRBV7-9|TRBJ1-2
CASSLGGAGGDGYTF
TGTGCCAGCAGCTTAGGCGGGGCTGGGGGAGATGGCTACACCTTC
>few|TRBD2|TRBV5-1|TRBJ2-1
CASSLGNLAGGLDEQFF
TGCGCCAGCAGCTTGGGGAATTTAGCGGGGGGGCTAGATGAGCAGTTCTTC
>NA|TRBD1|TRBV14|TRBJ2-7
CASSQTTGGTYEQYF
TGTGCCAGCAGCCAAACTACAGGGGGTACCTACGAGCAGTACTTC